This is a list of T cell receptor beta chains from one sample in a study of blood T cell repertoires in COVID-19. Method: immunoSEQ multiplex PCR; TCRdb's copy keeps in-frame clones and lacks some. The sample includes some 150,000 clones, about 80% of them seen just once. Sequences were obtained from peripheral blood. These receptors all stem from a man in his 70s with acute or convalescent COVID-19. Both conserved end residues are part of each CDR3. The order of the fields is J gene, D gene, clone size, V gene, CDR3 protein, CDR3 DNA. A D gene is named only where the DNA matches it firmly. Expanded clones are given a class, and other clones once, few, many or no size at all.

J gene: TRBJ2-7
D gene: TRBD1
clone size: once
V gene: TRBV24-1
CDR3 protein: CATSGTGDREQYF
CDR3 DNA: TGTGCCACCAGTGGGACAGGGGATCGCGAGCAGTACTTC

J gene: TRBJ2-4
D gene: .
clone size: .
V gene: TRBV11-2
CDR3 protein: CASSFRAGGNIQYF
CDR3 DNA: TGTGCCAGCAGCTTTAGGGCCGGGGGAAACATTCAGTACTTC

J gene: TRBJ2-1
D gene: .
clone size: .
V gene: TRBV5-8
CDR3 protein: CASSLFHRTLSYNEQFF
CDR3 DNA: TGTGCCAGCAGCTTGTTTCACAGGACGTTATCCTACAATGAGCAGTTCTTC

J gene: TRBJ1-1
D gene: .
clone size: .
V gene: TRBV6-5
CDR3 protein: CASRRTENTEAFF
CDR3 DNA: TGTGCCAGCCGGCGGACAGAGAACACTGAAGCTTTCTTT

J gene: TRBJ2-7
D gene: TRBD2
clone size: .
V gene: TRBV15
CDR3 protein: CATSPGTTPYEQYF
CDR3 DNA: TGTGCCACCAGCCCCGGGACTACTCCCTACGAGCAGTACTTC

J gene: TRBJ1-5
D gene: TRBD1
clone size: .
V gene: TRBV30
CDR3 protein: CAWSLPGQEAQPQHF
CDR3 DNA: TGTGCCTGGAGCCTCCCCGGACAGGAGGCTCAGCCCCAGCATTTT

J gene: TRBJ2-5
D gene: .
clone size: .
V gene: TRBV24-1
CDR3 protein: CATSVRGGAGETQYF
CDR3 DNA: TGTGCCACCAGTGTTAGAGGGGGGGCTGGAGAGACCCAGTACTTC

J gene: TRBJ2-7
D gene: TRBD2
clone size: .
V gene: TRBV4-1
CDR3 protein: CASSLGGGGEQYF
CDR3 DNA: TGCGCCAGCAGCCTGGGAGGCGGGGGCGAGCAGTACTTC

J gene: TRBJ2-1
D gene: .
clone size: .
V gene: TRBV27
CDR3 protein: CASSLGLGGAYEQFF
CDR3 DNA: TGTGCCAGCAGTCTTGGTTTGGGGGGGGCCTATGAGCAGTTCTTC

J gene: TRBJ1-4
D gene: .
clone size: .
V gene: TRBV4-2
CDR3 protein: CASSHHQGGREDGEKLFF
CDR3 DNA: TGTGCCAGCAGCCACCACCAAGGGGGTCGGGAGGATGGTGAAAAACTGTTTTTT

J gene: TRBJ1-4
D gene: .
clone size: .
V gene: TRBV6-5
CDR3 protein: CASMGWRQANEKLFF
CDR3 DNA: TGTGCCAGCATGGGATGGAGACAGGCTAATGAAAAACTGTTTTTT

J gene: TRBJ2-7
D gene: .
clone size: .
V gene: TRBV28
CDR3 protein: CASSLVGSALPREQYF
CDR3 DNA: TGTGCCAGCAGTTTGGTCGGTTCAGCTCTCCCCAGGGAGCAGTACTTC

J gene: TRBJ2-7
D gene: TRBD1
clone size: once
V gene: TRBV2
CDR3 protein: CASSLLRGQGLYEQYF
CDR3 DNA: TGTGCCAGCAGTCTTCTCCGGGGACAGGGTTTATACGAGCAGTACTTC

J gene: TRBJ2-5
D gene: .
clone size: once
V gene: TRBV3-1/TRBV3-2
CDR3 protein: CASSQDAETQYF
CDR3 DNA: TGTGCCAGCAGCCAAGATGCGGAGACCCAGTACTTC

J gene: TRBJ2-3
D gene: .
clone size: .
V gene: TRBV7-3
CDR3 protein: CASSPTLTSTDTQYF
CDR3 DNA: TGTGCCAGCAGCCCCACATTGACTAGCACAGATACGCAGTATTTT

J gene: TRBJ2-5
D gene: .
clone size: .
V gene: TRBV7-9
CDR3 protein: CASSRGAARNLETQYF
CDR3 DNA: TGTGCCAGCAGCCGCGGGGCAGCCCGGAATTTGGAGACCCAGTACTTC

J gene: TRBJ1-4
D gene: .
clone size: .
V gene: TRBV6-2/TRBV6-3
CDR3 protein: CASSFHSPATNEKLFF
CDR3 DNA: TGTGCCAGCAGTTTCCACAGTCCTGCAACTAATGAAAAACTGTTTTTT

J gene: TRBJ1-2
D gene: TRBD1
clone size: many
V gene: TRBV7-2
CDR3 protein: CASSPGSGRGSVPTGGYTF
CDR3 DNA: TGTGCCAGCAGTCCAGGTTCGGGCAGGGGGTCAGTACCGACCGGTGGCTACACCTTC

J gene: TRBJ2-5
D gene: .
clone size: .
V gene: TRBV5-4
CDR3 protein: CASSWDSPQETQYF
CDR3 DNA: TGTGCCAGCAGCTGGGACTCCCCCCAAGAGACCCAGTACTTC

J gene: TRBJ1-2
D gene: .
clone size: .
V gene: TRBV5-4
CDR3 protein: CASSSVGVYGYTF
CDR3 DNA: TGTGCCAGCAGCTCCGTAGGGGTCTATGGCTACACCTTC

J gene: TRBJ2-7
D gene: .
clone size: .
V gene: TRBV13
CDR3 protein: CASSIETGIRPGQYF
CDR3 DNA: TGTGCCAGCAGCATTGAGACGGGGATTCGACCCGGGCAGTACTTC

J gene: TRBJ2-1
D gene: TRBD1
clone size: .
V gene: TRBV24-1
CDR3 protein: CATSDLGIGTDNEQFF
CDR3 DNA: TGTGCCACCAGTGATTTGGGTATAGGGACAGACAATGAGCAGTTCTTC

J gene: TRBJ1-5
D gene: .
clone size: .
V gene: TRBV7-6
CDR3 protein: CASSLREGLGQPQHF
CDR3 DNA: TGTGCCAGCAGCTTAAGGGAGGGTTTGGGTCAGCCCCAGCATTTT

J gene: TRBJ1-1
D gene: .
clone size: .
V gene: TRBV11-2
CDR3 protein: CASSLERRVNTEAFF
CDR3 DNA: TGTGCCAGCAGCTTAGAACGGCGGGTGAACACTGAAGCTTTCTTT

J gene: TRBJ1-3
D gene: .
clone size: .
V gene: TRBV3-1/TRBV3-2
CDR3 protein: CASSQDSLAHTIYF
CDR3 DNA: TGTGCCAGCAGCCAAGATAGTCTCGCCCACACCATATATTTT

J gene: TRBJ2-2
D gene: TRBD1
clone size: .
V gene: TRBV9
CDR3 protein: CASSQGQVTNTGELFF
CDR3 DNA: TGTGCCAGCAGCCAGGGACAGGTCACGAACACCGGGGAGCTGTTTTTT

J gene: TRBJ2-7
D gene: TRBD2
clone size: .
V gene: TRBV9
CDR3 protein: CASSASGDPIHEQYF
CDR3 DNA: TGTGCCAGCAGCGCTAGCGGGGATCCTATCCACGAGCAGTACTTC

J gene: TRBJ2-3
D gene: TRBD2
clone size: once
V gene: TRBV11-3
CDR3 protein: CASSLATSGGATDTQYF
CDR3 DNA: TGTGCCAGCAGCTTAGCCACTAGCGGGGGGGCCACAGATACGCAGTATTTT

J gene: TRBJ1-1
D gene: .
clone size: .
V gene: TRBV9
CDR3 protein: CASSVGPGMNTEAFF
CDR3 DNA: TGTGCCAGCAGCGTAGGCCCGGGAATGAACACTGAAGCTTTCTTT

J gene: TRBJ1-5
D gene: .
clone size: .
V gene: TRBV25-1
CDR3 protein: CASSGIGDQPQHF
CDR3 DNA: TGTGCCAGCAGCGGAATAGGGGATCAGCCCCAGCATTTT

J gene: TRBJ2-2
D gene: .
clone size: .
V gene: TRBV7-9
CDR3 protein: CASSLGSGGVGSGELFF
CDR3 DNA: TGTGCCAGCAGCTTAGGAAGCGGTGGTGTAGGGTCCGGGGAGCTGTTTTTT

J gene: TRBJ2-1
D gene: TRBD1
clone size: once
V gene: TRBV29-1
CDR3 protein: CSVDLLGGRVDEQFF
CDR3 DNA: TGCAGCGTTGATCTACTAGGGGGCCGGGTCGATGAGCAGTTCTTC

J gene: TRBJ1-1
D gene: TRBD1
clone size: once
V gene: TRBV5-4
CDR3 protein: CASSWDRGYVEAFF
CDR3 DNA: TGTGCCAGCAGCTGGGACAGGGGGTATGTTGAAGCTTTCTTT